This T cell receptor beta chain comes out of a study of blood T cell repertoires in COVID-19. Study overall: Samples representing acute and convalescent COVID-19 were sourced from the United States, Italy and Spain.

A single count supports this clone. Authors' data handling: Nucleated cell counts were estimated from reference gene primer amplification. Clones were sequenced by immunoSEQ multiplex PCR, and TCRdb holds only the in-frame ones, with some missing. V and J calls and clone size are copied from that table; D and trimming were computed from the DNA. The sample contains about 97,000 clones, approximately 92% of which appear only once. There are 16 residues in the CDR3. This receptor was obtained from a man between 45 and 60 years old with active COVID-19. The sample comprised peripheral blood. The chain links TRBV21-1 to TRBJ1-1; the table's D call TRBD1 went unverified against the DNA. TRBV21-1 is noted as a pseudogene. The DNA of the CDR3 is TGTGCCAGCAGCAAAAGGGGCAGGGTAGGAAAAACTGAAGCTTTCTTT. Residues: CASSKRGRVGKTEAFF.